This T cell receptor (beta chain) was profiled in a study of regulatory T cells in long-lasting Graves disease. Time point indicated: newly diagnosed GD, antithyroid drugs for less than 3 months. PBMCs were the source of the RNA used for TCR sequencing. The EDTA tubes were filled with around 8.1 milliliters of drawn peripheral blood. This clonotype was detected ten times or more. To make TCR beta libraries, researchers used iRepertoire HTBI primers and Arm-PCR of CDR3 regions. TCRdb itself ran the multiplex PCR reads through MiXCR, one entry per CDR3 protein. In the table there are under 300,000 distinct CDR3 sequences, 20% of which are singletons. J lost 7 bases, V lost 0 bases, and 6 bases had no gene match. The germline V gene encodes CDR1 SGDLS and CDR2 YYNGEE. This CDR3 spans 15 amino acids.

Sequenced material: peripheral blood mononuclear cells (PBMCs), taken at new diagnosis, from a patient treated with antithyroid drugs. J is TRBJ2-3 and V is TRBV9; 9 positions agree with TRBD1. The TCR originated in a female donor with Graves disease. CDR3 nucleotides: TGTGCCAGCAGCGTAGGCGGGACAGGGAGAAATACGCAGTATTTT. Encoded protein: CASSVGGTGRNTQYF.